There are many counts of the clone carrying this T cell receptor beta chain. The data originate from a study of T cells in Graves' hyperthyroidism and ophthalmopathy. From RNA transcripts, TCR beta CDR3 regions were amplified. First-round RT-PCR of the TCR CDR3 relied on the HTBI primer set. Via MiXCR, TCRdb re-called the multiplex PCR reads, giving one row per CDR3 protein. This table holds around 600,000 distinct CDR3 sequences, roughly 14% found once. This CDR3 contains 15 residues. Germline values: CDR1 LGHDT, CDR2 YNNKEL (reference sequence). The J segment lost 8 bases and the V segment lost 4 bases, leaving 7 bases of the junction unmatched.

The gene calls are TRBV3-1 and TRBJ1-6; 8 nucleotides agree with TRBD1. Sequencing was carried out using blood. The TCR was taken from a woman aged 45-65 years with Graves' ophthalmopathy. CDR3 in DNA: TGTGCCAGCAGCCTTCGCGGACAGGGTTATTCACCCCTCCACTTT. Protein sequence: CASSLRGQGYSPLHF. The full variable domain, completed using reference TRBV3-1 and TRBJ1-6, is DTAVSQTPKYLVTQMGNDKSIKCEQNLGHDTMYWYKQDSKKFLKIMFSYNNKELIINETVPNRFSPKSPDKAHLNLHINSLELGDSAVYFCASSLRGQGYSPLHFGNGTRLTVT.